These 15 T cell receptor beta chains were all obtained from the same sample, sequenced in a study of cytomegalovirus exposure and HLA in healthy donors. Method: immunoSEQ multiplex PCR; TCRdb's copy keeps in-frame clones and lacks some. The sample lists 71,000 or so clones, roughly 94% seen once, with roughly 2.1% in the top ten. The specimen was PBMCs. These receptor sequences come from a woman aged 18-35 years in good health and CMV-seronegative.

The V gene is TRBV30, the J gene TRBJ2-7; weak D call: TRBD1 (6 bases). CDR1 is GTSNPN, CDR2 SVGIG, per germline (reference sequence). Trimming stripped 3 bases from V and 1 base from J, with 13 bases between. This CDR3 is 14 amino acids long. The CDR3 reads CAWRKSGQSYEQYF. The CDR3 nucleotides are TGTGCCTGGAGGAAGTCGGGACAATCCTACGAGCAGTACTTC.

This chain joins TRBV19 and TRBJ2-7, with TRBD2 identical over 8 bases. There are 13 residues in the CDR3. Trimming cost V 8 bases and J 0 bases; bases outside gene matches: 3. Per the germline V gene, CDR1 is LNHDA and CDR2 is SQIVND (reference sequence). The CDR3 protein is CASATSASYEQYF. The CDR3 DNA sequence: TGTGCCAGTGCGACTAGCGCCTCCTACGAGCAGTACTTC.

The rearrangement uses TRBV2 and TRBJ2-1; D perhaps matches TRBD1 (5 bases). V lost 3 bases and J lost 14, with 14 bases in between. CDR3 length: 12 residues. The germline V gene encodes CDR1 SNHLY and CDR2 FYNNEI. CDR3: CASSDLGIGEFF. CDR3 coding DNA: TGTGCCAGCAGTGATCTGGGTATAGGGGAGTTCTTC.

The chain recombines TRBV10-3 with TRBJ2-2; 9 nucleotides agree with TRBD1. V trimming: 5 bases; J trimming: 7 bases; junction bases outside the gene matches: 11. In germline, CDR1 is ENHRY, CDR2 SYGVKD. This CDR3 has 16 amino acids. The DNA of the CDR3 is TGTGCCATCAGTCTATTACCGGGACAGGGCAACGGGGAGCTGTTTTTT. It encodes CAISLLPGQGNGELFF.

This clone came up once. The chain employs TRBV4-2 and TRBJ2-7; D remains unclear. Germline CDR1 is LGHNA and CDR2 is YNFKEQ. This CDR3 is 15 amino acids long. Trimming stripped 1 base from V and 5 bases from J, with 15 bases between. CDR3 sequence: CASSQGPAPEDEQYF. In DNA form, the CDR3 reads TGTGCCAGCAGCCAAGGACCGGCCCCAGAGGACGAGCAGTACTTC.

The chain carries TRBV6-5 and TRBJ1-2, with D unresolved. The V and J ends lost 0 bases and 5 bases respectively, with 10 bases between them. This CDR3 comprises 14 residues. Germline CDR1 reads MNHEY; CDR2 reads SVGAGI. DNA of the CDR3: TGTGCCAGCAGTTACTCAACGACGGGGTATGGCTACACCTTC. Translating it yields CASSYSTTGYGYTF.

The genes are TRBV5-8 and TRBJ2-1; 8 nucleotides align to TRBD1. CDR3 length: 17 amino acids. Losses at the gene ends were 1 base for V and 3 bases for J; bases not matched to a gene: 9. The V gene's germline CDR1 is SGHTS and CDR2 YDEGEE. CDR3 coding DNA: TGTGCCAGCAGCTTGTTTATGGGACAGGATATCTACAATGAGCAGTTCTTC. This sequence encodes CASSLFMGQDIYNEQFF. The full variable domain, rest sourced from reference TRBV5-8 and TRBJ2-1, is EAGVTQSPTHLIKTRGQQATLRCSPISGHTSVYWYQQALGLGLQFLLWYDEGEERNRGNFPPRFSGRQFPNYSSELNVNALELEDSALYLCASSLFMGQDIYNEQFFGPGTRLTVL.

The CDR3 sequence: CASSYAQGSLETQYF. CDR3 bases: TGTGCCAGCAGTTACGCACAGGGCTCCTTAGAGACCCAGTACTTC. The chain combines TRBV6-5 with TRBJ2-5, with D tentatively TRBD1 (6 bases). Germline CDR1 and CDR2: MNHEY and SVGAGI. The V and J ends lost 2 bases and 4 bases respectively, with 14 bases between them. The CDR3 sequence is 15 residues long.

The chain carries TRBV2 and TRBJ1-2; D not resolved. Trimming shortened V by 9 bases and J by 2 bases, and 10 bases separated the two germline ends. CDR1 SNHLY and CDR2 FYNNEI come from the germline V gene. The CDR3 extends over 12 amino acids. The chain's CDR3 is CASPAGNYGYTF. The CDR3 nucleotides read TGTGCCAGTCCCGCGGGAAACTATGGCTACACCTTC.

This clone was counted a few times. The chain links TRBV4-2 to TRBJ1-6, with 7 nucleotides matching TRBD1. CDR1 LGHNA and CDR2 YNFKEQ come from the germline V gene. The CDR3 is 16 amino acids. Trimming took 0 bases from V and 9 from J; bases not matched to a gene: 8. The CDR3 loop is CASSQDAWDSASPLHF. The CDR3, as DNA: TGTGCCAGCAGCCAAGATGCGTGGGACAGCGCTTCACCCCTCCACTTT.

DNA for the CDR3: TGTGCCAGCAGCCGAACTAGCGGGGGCTTAAGCTCCTACAATGAGCAGTTCTTC. Translation gives CASSRTSGGLSSYNEQFF. V gene TRBV11-3 combines with J gene TRBJ2-1, with 11 bases matching TRBD2. CDR3 size: 18 residues. J lost 0 bases, V lost 5 bases, and 9 bases had no gene match. In germline, CDR1 is SGHNT, CDR2 YENEEA. The whole variable domain, filled in from reference TRBV11-3 and TRBJ2-1, reads EAGVVQSPRYKIIEKKQPVAFWCNPISGHNTLYWYLQNLGQGPELLIRYENEEAVDDSQLPKDRFSAERLKGVDSTLKIQPAELGDSAVYLCASSRTSGGLSSYNEQFFGPGTRLTVL.

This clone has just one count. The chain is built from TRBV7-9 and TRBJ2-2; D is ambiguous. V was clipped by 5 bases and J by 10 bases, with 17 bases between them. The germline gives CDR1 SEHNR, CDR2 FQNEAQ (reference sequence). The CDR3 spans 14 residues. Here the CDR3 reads CASSDSLMPEELFF. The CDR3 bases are TGTGCCAGCAGCGATAGTCTTATGCCTGAGGAGCTGTTTTTT.

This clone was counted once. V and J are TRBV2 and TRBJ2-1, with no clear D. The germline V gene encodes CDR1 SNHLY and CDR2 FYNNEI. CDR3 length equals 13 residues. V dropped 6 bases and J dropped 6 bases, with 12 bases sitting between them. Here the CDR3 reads CASRQIVTNEQFF. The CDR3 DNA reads TGTGCCAGCAGGCAAATAGTAACCAATGAGCAGTTCTTC.

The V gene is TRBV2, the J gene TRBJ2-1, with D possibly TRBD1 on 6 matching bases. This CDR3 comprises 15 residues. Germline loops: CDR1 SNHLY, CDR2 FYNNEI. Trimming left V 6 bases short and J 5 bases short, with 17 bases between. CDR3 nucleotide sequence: TGTGCCAGCAGAGGGGGTCGGTTTAAGGACAATGAGCAGTTCTTC. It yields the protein CASRGGRFKDNEQFF. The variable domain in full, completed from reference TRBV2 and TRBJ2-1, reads EPEVTQTPSHQVTQMGQEVILRCVPISNHLYFYWYRQILGQKVEFLVSFYNNEISEKSEIFDDQFSVERPDGSNFTLKIRSTKLEDSAMYFCASRGGRFKDNEQFFGPGTRLTVL.

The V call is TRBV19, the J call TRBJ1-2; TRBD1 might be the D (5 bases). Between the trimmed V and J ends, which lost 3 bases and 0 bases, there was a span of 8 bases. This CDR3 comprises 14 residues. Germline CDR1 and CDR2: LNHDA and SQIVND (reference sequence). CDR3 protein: CASSIGAANYGYTF. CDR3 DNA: TGTGCCAGTAGTATTGGGGCGGCTAACTATGGCTACACCTTC.